One and the same sample provided the 21 T cell receptor beta chains below, sequenced in a study of human T cells and chemical hapten exposure. One entry per CDR3 protein results from TCRdb running MiXCR on the RACE reads. The profile covers fewer than 100,000 distinct CDR3 sequences, with around 12% appearing a single time and around 2.2% taken by the ten largest. As to time point: patch test 1, 2 weeks after DPC sensitization. Treatment denoted: therapeutic diphenylcyclopropenone sensitization with weekly scalp DPC. Specimen: whole blood, collected in connection with sensitization to the hapten diphenylcyclopropenone (DPC). All receptors derive from a woman aged 40 to 50 with alopecia areata. Some clones in this sample may be carry-over from other donors' samples.

In this sample, this clonotype turned up a few times. J is TRBJ1-5 and V is TRBV28; D unresolved. The germline CDR1 and CDR2 sequences are MDHEN and SYDVKM. This CDR3 contains 14 residues. V was clipped by 0 bases and J by 4 bases, with 7 bases between them. DNA of the CDR3: TGTGCCAGCAGTTTATGGTTAGGGAATCAGCCCCAGCATTTT. The encoded protein is CASSLWLGNQPQHF.

Only a few counts were recorded for this clonotype. The chain combines TRBV6-2 or TRBV6-3 with TRBJ1-2; 10 nucleotides agree with TRBD1. The germline V gene has CDR1 MNHEY and CDR2 SVGEGT. Trimming removed 5 bases from V and 8 bases from J; junction bases left unmatched: 11. This CDR3 has 15 residues. CDR3 in amino acids: CASSMPGQGKEGYTF. The CDR3 region has the DNA TGTGCCAGCAGTATGCCGGGACAGGGGAAGGAGGGCTACACCTTC.

This clonotype has a handful of counts. This chain links TRBV28 with TRBJ2-7; D gene unclear. The CDR3 loop spans 10 amino acids. Deletions cut 8 bases from V and 9 bases from J, with 11 bases between. CDR1 is MDHEN and CDR2 is SYDVKM in the germline V gene. This CDR3 is CASGYSVQYF. CDR3 DNA sequence: TGTGCCAGCGGCTACTCCGTGCAGTACTTC.

In this sample, this clonotype turned up a few times. V and J are TRBV9 and TRBJ1-1; 7 bases map to TRBD1. This CDR3 region has 13 residues. Trimming took 3 bases from V and 4 from J; bases not matched to a gene: 3. Germline CDR1 is SGDLS and CDR2 is YYNGEE. Written as DNA, the CDR3 is TGTGCCAGCAGCGGAGGGGGCGGCACTGAAGCTTTCTTT. It codes for CASSGGGGTEAFF.

This clonotype turned up a few times. The rearrangement joins TRBV7-9 to TRBJ2-2, with D unclear. The CDR3 covers 14 residues. Germline V CDR1 and CDR2: SEHNR, FQNEAQ (reference sequence). The V end was cut by 0 bases, the J end by 8 bases, with 10 bases between. The CDR3 protein is CASSLAALSGELFF. The CDR3 DNA reads as TGTGCCAGCAGCTTAGCGGCTTTATCAGGGGAGCTGTTTTTT.

V gene TRBV29-1 combines with J gene TRBJ1-1; no reliable D call. The germline V gene has CDR1 SQVTM and CDR2 ANQGSEA. The ends were cut back, 3 bases at V and 5 bases at J, with 13 bases in the middle. The CDR3 length is 13 residues. The CDR3 DNA sequence: TGCAGCGTTGAGGTGTTCTTTGGGACTGAAGCTTTCTTT. It codes for CSVEVFFGTEAFF. The whole variable domain, remainder taken from reference TRBV29-1 and TRBJ1-1, is SAVISQKPSRDICQRGTSLTIQCQVDSQVTMMFWYRQQPGQSLTLIATANQGSEATYESGFVIDKFPISRPNLTFSTLTVSNMSPEDSSIYLCSVEVFFGTEAFFGQGTRLTVV.

The gene calls are TRBV7-2 and TRBJ2-5; maybe TRBD1 (6 bases). V was cut by 5 bases and J by 1 base, with 8 bases left in between. CDR1 SGHTA and CDR2 FQGNSA come from the germline V gene. The CDR3 sequence is 13 residues long. The CDR3 region has the DNA TGTGCCAGCAGCCGACAGGTCCAAGAGACCCAGTACTTC. Protein: CASSRQVQETQYF.

This clonotype was seen more than once but under ten times. The V gene is TRBV6-2 or TRBV6-3, the J gene TRBJ2-3; D not certain. This CDR3 spans 12 amino acids. In germline, CDR1 is MNHEY, CDR2 SVGEGT. V lost 6 bases and J 0 bases, leaving 4 bases between the germline ends. CDR3 amino acids: CASRDSTDTQYF. The CDR3 nucleotides read TGTGCCAGCAGGGACAGCACAGATACGCAGTATTTT.

In this sample, this clonotype turned up many times. The CDR3 DNA reads as TGTGCCAGCAGCTTCGGGACAGCTAGGTCGGGGGATACGCAGTATTTT. Residues: CASSFGTARSGDTQYF. The chain carries TRBV7-8 and TRBJ2-3, with 7 bases matching TRBD1. CDR1 is SGHVS, CDR2 FQNEAQ, per germline. CDR3 length equals 16 residues. Trimming removed 3 bases from V and 6 bases from J; junction bases left unmatched: 12.

Many counts were recorded for this clonotype. This chain links TRBV4-3 with TRBJ1-1; D not resolved. This CDR3 has 14 amino acids. Trimming took 0 bases from V and 10 from J, leaving 15 bases between them. Looked up from germline, CDR1 is LGHNA and CDR2 is YSLEER. The CDR3: CASSQEPRWGPAFF. CDR3 sequence (DNA): TGCGCCAGCAGCCAAGAGCCTCGTTGGGGTCCAGCTTTCTTT.

There are a few counts of this clonotype. This chain uses TRBV7-6 with TRBJ2-7; no definite D call. V was pared by 5 bases and J by 0 bases, with 11 bases between. Germline values: CDR1 SGHVS, CDR2 FNYEAQ. The CDR3 extends over 14 amino acids. CDR3 loop: CASSEADGSYEQYF. CDR3 sequence (DNA): TGTGCCAGCAGCGAGGCGGACGGCTCCTACGAGCAGTACTTC. The full variable domain, with the rest looked up from reference TRBV7-6 and TRBJ2-7, is GAGVSQSPRYKVTKRGQDVALRCDPISGHVSLYWYRQALGQGPEFLTYFNYEAQQDKSGLPNDRFSAERPEGSISTLTIQRTEQRDSAMYRCASSEADGSYEQYFGPGTRLTVT.

This sequence joins TRBV7-2 and TRBJ1-5; D is ambiguous. V was trimmed by 3 bases and J by 0 bases, leaving 3 bases between them. Germline lookup yields CDR1 SGHTA and CDR2 FQGNSA. The CDR3 totals 13 residues. The CDR3 here is CASSFVSNQPQHF. The DNA for the CDR3 is TGTGCCAGCAGCTTCGTTAGCAATCAGCCCCAGCATTTT.

The chain has TRBV2 and TRBJ1-4; D remains unclear. CDR3 size: 14 residues. Germline CDR1 is SNHLY and CDR2 is FYNNEI. V dropped 1 base and J dropped 7 bases, with 10 bases sitting between them. The CDR3 DNA sequence: TGTGCCAGCAGTGAAGTTCTGACGGCTGAAAAACTGTTTTTT. Amino acids: CASSEVLTAEKLFF. The variable domain in full, with the rest retrieved from reference TRBV2 and TRBJ1-4, is EPEVTQTPSHQVTQMGQEVILRCVPISNHLYFYWYRQILGQKVEFLVSFYNNEISEKSEIFDDQFSVERPDGSNFTLKIRSTKLEDSAMYFCASSEVLTAEKLFFGSGTQLSVL.

The gene calls are TRBV6-6 and TRBJ2-7, with TRBD1 matching over 9 bases. J gave up 5 bases and V 4 bases, and 15 bases lay outside the gene matches. The CDR3 is 17 residues long. Germline V gene lookup returns CDR1 MNHNY and CDR2 SVGAGI (reference sequence). For the CDR3, the DNA is TGTGCCAGCAGTTGGGGGACAGGGTCTTTCATTCCCCACGAGCAGTACTTC. It encodes CASSWGTGSFIPHEQYF.

At least ten counts were recorded for this clonotype. The V and J genes are TRBV5-4 and TRBJ2-2; 11 bases map to TRBD2. There are 16 residues in the CDR3. Germline V gives CDR1 SGHNT, CDR2 YYREEE (reference sequence). Unmatched junction bases numbered 6, after V lost 3 bases and J lost 5 bases. The CDR3, as DNA: TGTGCCAGCAGCTCCATGCCTAGCGGGGGGACCGGGGAGCTGTTTTTT. As protein: CASSSMPSGGTGELFF.

The sample holds a few counts of this clonotype. This sequence joins TRBV2 and TRBJ2-2; no firm D call. The CDR3 runs 15 residues. Per germline, CDR1 SNHLY and CDR2 FYNNEI. The V and J ends lost 2 bases and 7 bases respectively, with 14 bases between them. CDR3 DNA: TGTGCCAGCAGTGAAAATATTTCAGGCCTCGGGGAGCTGTTTTTT. Amino acid sequence: CASSENISGLGELFF.

This rearrangement joins TRBV7-2 to TRBJ1-6, with D perhaps TRBD1 (5 bases). Trimming cost V 1 base and J 7 bases, with 8 bases left between them. The length of the CDR3 is 14 residues. Germline CDR1 is SGHTA and CDR2 is FQGNSA. CDR3: CASSLEGRNSPLHF. Here the CDR3 DNA reads TGTGCCAGCAGCTTAGAGGGGAGGAATTCACCCCTCCACTTT.

The sample holds many counts of this clonotype. The chain couples TRBV5-1 to TRBJ2-7; no firm D call. This CDR3 has 12 residues. CDR1 is SGHRS and CDR2 is YFSETQ in the germline V gene. V dropped 4 bases and J dropped 6 bases, with 11 bases sitting between them. In DNA, the CDR3 is TGCGCCAGCAGCCCGGTCCCTGGCGAGCAGTACTTC. This translates into CASSPVPGEQYF.

This clonotype came up a few times. V usage is TRBV7-9 and J usage is TRBJ2-2, with 10 bases matching TRBD2. CDR1 and CDR2 from the germline V gene are SEHNR and FQNEAQ (reference sequence). V lost 5 bases, J lost 3 bases, and 12 bases stayed unmatched. CDR3 length: 18 amino acids. The CDR3 protein is CASSSTSGTARDTGELFF. The CDR3 nucleotides read TGTGCCAGCAGCAGCACTAGCGGGACCGCCCGGGACACCGGGGAGCTGTTTTTT.

This clonotype was counted at least ten times. The chain joins TRBV7-6 to TRBJ2-1; TRBD1 agrees at 8 bases. Germline loops: CDR1 SGHVS, CDR2 FNYEAQ. This CDR3 has 14 residues. The junction had 7 bases not matched to a gene; V was cut back by 4 bases and J by 8 bases. The CDR3 is CASSSRTGSDEQFF. The CDR3 DNA sequence: TGTGCCAGCAGCTCCCGGACAGGGAGCGATGAGCAGTTCTTC.

The CDR3 DNA follows: TGTGCCAGCAGCTTCCCCCGGGAGTCGGACACTGAAGCTTTCTTT. It translates to CASSFPRESDTEAFF. The V call is TRBV6-5, the J call TRBJ1-1; D ambiguous. CDR1 is MNHEY and CDR2 is SVGAGI in the germline V gene. V dropped 6 bases and J dropped 3 bases, with 17 bases sitting between them. The CDR3 contains 15 residues.